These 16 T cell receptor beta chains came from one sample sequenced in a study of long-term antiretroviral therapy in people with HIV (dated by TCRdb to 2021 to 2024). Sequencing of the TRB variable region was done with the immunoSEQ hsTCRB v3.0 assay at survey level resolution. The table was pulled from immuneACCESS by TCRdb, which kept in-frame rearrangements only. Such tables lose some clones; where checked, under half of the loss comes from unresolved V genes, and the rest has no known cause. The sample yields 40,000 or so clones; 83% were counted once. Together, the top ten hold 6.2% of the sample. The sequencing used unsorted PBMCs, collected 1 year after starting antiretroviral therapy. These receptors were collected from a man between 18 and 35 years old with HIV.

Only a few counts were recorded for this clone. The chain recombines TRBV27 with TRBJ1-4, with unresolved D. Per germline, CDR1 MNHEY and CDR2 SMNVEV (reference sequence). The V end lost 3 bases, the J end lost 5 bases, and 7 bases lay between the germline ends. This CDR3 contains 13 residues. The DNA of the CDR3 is TGTGCCAGCAGTTTTTTCGGGAATGAAAAACTGTTTTTT. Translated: CASSFFGNEKLFF.

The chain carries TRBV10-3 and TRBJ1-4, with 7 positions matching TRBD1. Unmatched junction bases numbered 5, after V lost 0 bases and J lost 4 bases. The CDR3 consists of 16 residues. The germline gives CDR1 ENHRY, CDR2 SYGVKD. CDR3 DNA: TGTGCCATCAGTGAGTCGCTGGACAGGCGTAATGAAAAACTGTTTTTT. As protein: CAISESLDRRNEKLFF.

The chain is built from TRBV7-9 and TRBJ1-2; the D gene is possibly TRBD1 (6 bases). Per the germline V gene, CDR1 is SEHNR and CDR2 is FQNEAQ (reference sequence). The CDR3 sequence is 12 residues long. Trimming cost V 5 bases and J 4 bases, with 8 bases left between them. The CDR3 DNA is TGTGCCAGCAGCGGGACAAGCTATGGCTACACCTTC. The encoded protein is CASSGTSYGYTF.

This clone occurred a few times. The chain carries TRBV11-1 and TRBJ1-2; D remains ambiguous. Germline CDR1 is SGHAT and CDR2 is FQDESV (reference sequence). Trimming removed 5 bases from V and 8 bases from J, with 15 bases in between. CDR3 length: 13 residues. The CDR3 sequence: CASSLSGSPGYTF. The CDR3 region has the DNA TGTGCCAGCAGCCTTAGCGGCAGCCCGGGCTACACCTTC.

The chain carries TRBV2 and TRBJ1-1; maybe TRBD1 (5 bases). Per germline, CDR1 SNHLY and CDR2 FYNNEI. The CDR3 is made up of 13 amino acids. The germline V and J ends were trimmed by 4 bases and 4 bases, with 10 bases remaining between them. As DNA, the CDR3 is TGTGCCAGCAGTGGAGACAGAGCCACTGAAGCTTTCTTT. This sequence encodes CASSGDRATEAFF.

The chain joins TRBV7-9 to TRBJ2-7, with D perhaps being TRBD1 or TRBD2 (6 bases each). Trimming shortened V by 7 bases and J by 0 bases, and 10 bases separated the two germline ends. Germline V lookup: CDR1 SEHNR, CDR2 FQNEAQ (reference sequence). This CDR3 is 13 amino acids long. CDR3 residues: CASKGGSSYEQYF. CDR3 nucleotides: TGTGCCAGCAAAGGGGGGTCCTCCTACGAGCAGTACTTC.

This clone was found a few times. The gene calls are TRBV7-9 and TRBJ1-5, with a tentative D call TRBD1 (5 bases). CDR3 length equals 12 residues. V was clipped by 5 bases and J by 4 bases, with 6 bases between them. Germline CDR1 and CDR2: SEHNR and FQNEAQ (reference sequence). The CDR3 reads CASSPGNQPQHF. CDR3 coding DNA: TGTGCCAGCAGCCCAGGGAATCAGCCCCAGCATTTT.

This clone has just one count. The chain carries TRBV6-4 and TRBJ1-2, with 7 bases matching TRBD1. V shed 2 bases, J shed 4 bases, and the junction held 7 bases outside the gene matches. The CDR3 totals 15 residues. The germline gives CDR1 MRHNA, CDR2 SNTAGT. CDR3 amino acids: CASSDGSRDSYGYTF. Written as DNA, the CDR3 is TGTGCCAGCAGTGACGGATCCCGGGACAGCTATGGCTACACCTTC.

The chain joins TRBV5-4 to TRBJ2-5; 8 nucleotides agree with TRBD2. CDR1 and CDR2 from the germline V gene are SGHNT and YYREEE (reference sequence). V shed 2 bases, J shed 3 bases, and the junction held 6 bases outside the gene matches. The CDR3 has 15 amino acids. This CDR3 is CASSFSGEREETQYF. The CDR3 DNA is TGTGCCAGCAGCTTTAGCGGGGAGAGGGAAGAGACCCAGTACTTC.

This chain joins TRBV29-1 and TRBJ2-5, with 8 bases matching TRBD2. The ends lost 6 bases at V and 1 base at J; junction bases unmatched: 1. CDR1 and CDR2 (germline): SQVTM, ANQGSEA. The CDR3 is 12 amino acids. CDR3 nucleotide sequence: TGCAGCGTCGGACTAGCCCAAGAGACCCAGTACTTC. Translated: CSVGLAQETQYF.

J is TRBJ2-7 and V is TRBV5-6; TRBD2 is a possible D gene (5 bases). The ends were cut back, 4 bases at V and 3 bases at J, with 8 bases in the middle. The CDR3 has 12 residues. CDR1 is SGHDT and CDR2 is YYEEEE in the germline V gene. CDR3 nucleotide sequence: TGTGCCAGCAGCCCCGGGGACTACGAGCAGTACTTC. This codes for CASSPGDYEQYF.

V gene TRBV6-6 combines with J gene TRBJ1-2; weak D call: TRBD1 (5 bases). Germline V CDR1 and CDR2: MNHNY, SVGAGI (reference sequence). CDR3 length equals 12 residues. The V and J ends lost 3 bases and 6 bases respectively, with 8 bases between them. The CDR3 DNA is TGTGCCAGCAGTTATCGAGGGGATGGCTACACCTTC. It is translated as CASSYRGDGYTF.

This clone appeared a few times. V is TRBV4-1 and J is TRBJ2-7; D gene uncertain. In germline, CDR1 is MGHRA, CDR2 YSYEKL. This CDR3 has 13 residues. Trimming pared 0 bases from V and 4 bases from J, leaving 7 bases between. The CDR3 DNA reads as TGCGCCAGCAGCCAAGAAATCGGTTACGAGCAGTACTTC. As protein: CASSQEIGYEQYF.

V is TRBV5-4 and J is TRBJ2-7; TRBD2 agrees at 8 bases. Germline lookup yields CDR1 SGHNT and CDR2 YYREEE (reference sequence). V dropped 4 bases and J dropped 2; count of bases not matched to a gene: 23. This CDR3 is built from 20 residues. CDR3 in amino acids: CASSPPRRGSQAGVTYEQYF. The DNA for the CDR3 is TGTGCCAGCAGCCCACCCCGACGGGGGTCCCAAGCGGGAGTTACCTACGAGCAGTACTTC. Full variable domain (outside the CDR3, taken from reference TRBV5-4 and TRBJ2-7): ETGVTQSPTHLIKTRGQQVTLRCSSQSGHNTVSWYQQALGQGPQFIFQYYREEENGRGNFPPRFSGLQFPNYSSELNVNALELDDSALYLCASSPPRRGSQAGVTYEQYFGPGTRLTVT.

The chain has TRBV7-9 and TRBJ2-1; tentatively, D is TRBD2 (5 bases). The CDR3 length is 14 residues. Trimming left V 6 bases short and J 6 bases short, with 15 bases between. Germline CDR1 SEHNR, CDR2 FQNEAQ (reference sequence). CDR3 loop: CASRRAMEVNEQFF. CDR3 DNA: TGTGCCAGCAGGCGTGCGATGGAGGTCAATGAGCAGTTCTTC.

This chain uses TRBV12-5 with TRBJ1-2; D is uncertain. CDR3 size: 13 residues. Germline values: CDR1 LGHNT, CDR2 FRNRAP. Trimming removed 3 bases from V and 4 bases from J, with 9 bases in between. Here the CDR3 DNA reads TGTGCTAGTGGTTTAAGTTACCTCTATGGCTACACCTTC. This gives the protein CASGLSYLYGYTF.